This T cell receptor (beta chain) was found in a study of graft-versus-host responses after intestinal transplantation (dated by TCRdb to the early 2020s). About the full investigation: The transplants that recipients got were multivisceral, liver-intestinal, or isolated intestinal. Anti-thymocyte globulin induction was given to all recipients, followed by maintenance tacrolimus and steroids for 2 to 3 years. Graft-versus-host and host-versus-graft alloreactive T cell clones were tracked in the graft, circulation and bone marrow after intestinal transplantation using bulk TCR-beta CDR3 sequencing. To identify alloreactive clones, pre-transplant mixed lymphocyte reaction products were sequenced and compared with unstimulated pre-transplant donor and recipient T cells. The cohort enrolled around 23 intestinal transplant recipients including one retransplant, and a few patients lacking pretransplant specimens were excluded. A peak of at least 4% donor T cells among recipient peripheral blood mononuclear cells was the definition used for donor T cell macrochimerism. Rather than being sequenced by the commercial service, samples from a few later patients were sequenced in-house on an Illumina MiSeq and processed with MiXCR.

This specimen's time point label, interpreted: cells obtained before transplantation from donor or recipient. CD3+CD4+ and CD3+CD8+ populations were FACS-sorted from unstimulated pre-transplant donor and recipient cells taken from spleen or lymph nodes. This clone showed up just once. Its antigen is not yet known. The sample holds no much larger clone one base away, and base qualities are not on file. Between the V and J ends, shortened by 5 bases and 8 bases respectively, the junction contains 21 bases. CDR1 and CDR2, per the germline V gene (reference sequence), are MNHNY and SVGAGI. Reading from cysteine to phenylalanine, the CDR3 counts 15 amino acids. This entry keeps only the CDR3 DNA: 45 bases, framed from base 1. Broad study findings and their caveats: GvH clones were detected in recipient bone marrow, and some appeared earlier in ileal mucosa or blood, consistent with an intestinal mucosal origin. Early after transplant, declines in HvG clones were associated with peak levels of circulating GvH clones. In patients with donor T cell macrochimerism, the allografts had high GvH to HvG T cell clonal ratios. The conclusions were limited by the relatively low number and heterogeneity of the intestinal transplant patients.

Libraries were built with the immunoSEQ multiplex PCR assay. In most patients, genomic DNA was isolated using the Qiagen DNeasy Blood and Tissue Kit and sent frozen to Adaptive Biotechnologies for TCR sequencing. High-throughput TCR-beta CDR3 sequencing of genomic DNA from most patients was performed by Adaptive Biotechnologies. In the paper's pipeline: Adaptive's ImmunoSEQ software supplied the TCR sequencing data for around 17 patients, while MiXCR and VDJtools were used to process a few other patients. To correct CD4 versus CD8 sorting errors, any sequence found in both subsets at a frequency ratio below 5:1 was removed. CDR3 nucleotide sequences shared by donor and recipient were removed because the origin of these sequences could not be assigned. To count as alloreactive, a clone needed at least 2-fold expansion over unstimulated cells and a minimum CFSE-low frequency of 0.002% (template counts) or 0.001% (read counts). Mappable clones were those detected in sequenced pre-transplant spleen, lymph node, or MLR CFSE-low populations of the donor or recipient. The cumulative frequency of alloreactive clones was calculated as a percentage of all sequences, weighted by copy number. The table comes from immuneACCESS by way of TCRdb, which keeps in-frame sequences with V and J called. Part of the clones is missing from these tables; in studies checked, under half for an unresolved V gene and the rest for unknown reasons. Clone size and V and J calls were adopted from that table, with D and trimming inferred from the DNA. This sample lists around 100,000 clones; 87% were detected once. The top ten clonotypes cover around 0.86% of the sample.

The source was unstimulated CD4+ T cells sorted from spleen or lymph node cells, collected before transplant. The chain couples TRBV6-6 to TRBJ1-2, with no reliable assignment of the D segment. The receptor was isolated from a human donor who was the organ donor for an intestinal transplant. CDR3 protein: CASSASTPMFGGYTF. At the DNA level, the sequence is TGTGCCAGCAGTGCCTCGACCCCCATGTTCGGCGGCTACACCTTC.